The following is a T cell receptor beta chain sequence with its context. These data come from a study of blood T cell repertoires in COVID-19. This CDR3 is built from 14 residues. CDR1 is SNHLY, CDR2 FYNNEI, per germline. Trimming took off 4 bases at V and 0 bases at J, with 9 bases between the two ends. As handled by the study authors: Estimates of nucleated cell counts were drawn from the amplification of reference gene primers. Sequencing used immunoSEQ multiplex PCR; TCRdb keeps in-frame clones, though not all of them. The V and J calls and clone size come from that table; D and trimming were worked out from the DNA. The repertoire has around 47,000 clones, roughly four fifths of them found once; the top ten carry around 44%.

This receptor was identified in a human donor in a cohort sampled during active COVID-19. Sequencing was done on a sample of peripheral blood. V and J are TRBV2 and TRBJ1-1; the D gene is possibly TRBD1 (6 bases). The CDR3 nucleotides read TGTGCCAGCAGTGTTAGGGGGATGAACACTGAAGCTTTCTTT. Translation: CASSVRGMNTEAFF.